This T cell receptor beta chain emerged from a study of blood T cell repertoires in COVID-19. In the study overall: The samples span acute and convalescent COVID-19 from the United States, Italy and Spain. T cells, B-cell-depleted T cells, or PBMCs supplied cDNA or gDNA.

The germline CDR1 and CDR2 sequences are WSHSY and SAAADI. This CDR3 has 15 residues. The V and J ends lost 10 bases and 5 bases, in that order; junction bases with no gene match: 16. Original processing notes: By means of reference gene primer amplification, nucleated cell counts were estimated. Method: immunoSEQ multiplex PCR; TCRdb's copy keeps in-frame clones and lacks some. V and J calls and clone size follow that table, whereas D and trimming were derived from the DNA. In the table there are 300,000 to 400,000 clones, around 83% of which are singletons. This sequence originates from a man aged 25-45 years with active or convalescent COVID-19. The chain is built from TRBV10-2 and TRBJ1-2; 7 bases fit TRBD1. The specimen sequenced was peripheral blood. In nucleotides, the CDR3 is TGCGCCACCAACAGGGGCGGGTGGGGGCCTTATGGCTACACCTTC. Amino acids: CATNRGGWGPYGYTF.